The sequence of this T cell receptor (beta chain) was determined in a study of blood T cell repertoires in COVID-19. The table came from immunoSEQ multiplex PCR; TCRdb's copy has only in-frame clones and leaves some out. The sample shows more than 90,000 clones, roughly 87% of them seen only once. V gave up 0 bases and J gave up 9 bases, with 14 bases separating them. Germline assignment: CDR1 MNHEY and CDR2 SVGAGI. The CDR3 sequence is 14 residues long. The source of this sequence is a human donor in a cohort sampled during active COVID-19. Sequencing was performed on peripheral blood. The J gene is TRBJ1-2, the V gene TRBV6-5; TRBD1 is a possible D gene (5 bases). The CDR3 DNA follows: TGTGCCAGCAGTTACTCGAAAGCGGGACGAAGCTACACCTTC. Its protein product is CASSYSKAGRSYTF.